Listed below are T cell receptor beta chains from one sample, sequenced in a study of early T cells in non-severe SARS-CoV-2 infection. From the 5' RACE reads, TCRdb called clonotypes with MiXCR, one entry per CDR3 protein. The data show over 55,000 distinct CDR3 sequences, around 13% seen once. The sequencing sample was made of whole blood. These receptors were collected from an adult who was a healthcare worker with PCR-confirmed SARS-CoV-2 infection or an uninfected control (not recorded which). Each CDR3 is given with its conserved first and last residue. D genes are given only for firm matches. Clone size appears in some rows only: once, few, many, or a class for an expanded clone.

j_call	clone_size	v_call	d_call	cdr3_aa	cdr3_nt
TRBJ2-7	many	TRBV7-2	TRBD2	CASSFLAGAYEQYF	TGTGCCAGCAGCTTCCTAGCGGGGGCCTACGAGCAGTACTTC
TRBJ2-2	many	TRBV20-1	NA	CSARDGGATGELFF	TGCAGTGCTAGAGATGGGGGGGCCACCGGGGAGCTGTTTTTT
TRBJ2-7	many	TRBV2	NA	CASRSQGSSYEQYF	TGTGCCAGCAGGTCGCAGGGCAGCTCCTACGAGCAGTACTTC
TRBJ2-3	many	TRBV5-4	TRBD2	CASSLAGGADTQYF	TGTGCCAGCAGCTTAGCGGGGGGGGCAGATACGCAGTATTTT
TRBJ1-2	many	TRBV6-5	NA	CASSSENYGYTF	TGTGCCAGCAGTTCTGAAAACTATGGCTACACCTTC
TRBJ2-7	many	TRBV7-8	TRBD2	CASSFGGTSGTYEQYF	TGTGCCAGCAGCTTTGGGGGGACTAGCGGAACCTACGAGCAGTACTTC
TRBJ1-2	many	TRBV7-2	NA	CASSSLWDSGYTF	TGTGCCAGCAGCTCGCTATGGGATAGTGGCTACACCTTC
TRBJ2-1	many	TRBV13	NA	CASSLGPDHQFF	TGTGCCAGCAGCTTAGGCCCGGATCACCAGTTCTTC
TRBJ1-2	many	TRBV19	NA	CASSTQNRDGYTF	TGTGCCAGTAGTACCCAAAACAGGGATGGCTACACCTTC
TRBJ2-5	NA	TRBV6-1	NA	CASSEAEQETQYF	TGTGCCAGCAGTGAGGCAGAACAAGAGACCCAGTACTTC
TRBJ2-5	many	TRBV27	TRBD1	CASSRISLRGQGAGETQYF	TGTGCCAGCAGCCGTATCTCTCTTAGAGGACAGGGGGCAGGGGAGACCCAGTACTTC
TRBJ2-3	many	TRBV12-5	NA	CASGLITDTQYF	TGTGCTAGTGGTCTTATCACAGATACGCAGTATTTT
TRBJ1-6	NA	TRBV28	NA	CASSQGGEMGGSPLHF	TGTGCCAGCAGCCAAGGAGGGGAGATGGGAGGTTCACCCCTCCACTTT
TRBJ2-2	few	TRBV2	NA	CASSDNSNTGELFF	TGTGCCAGCAGTGATAACAGCAACACCGGGGAGCTGTTTTTT
TRBJ1-4	many	TRBV5-4	NA	CASRTGLGNEKLFF	TGTGCCAGCAGAACGGGACTGGGGAATGAAAAACTGTTTTTT
TRBJ1-2	NA	TRBV2	NA	CASSEARQSYGYTF	TGTGCCAGCAGTGAAGCGCGGCAGAGCTATGGCTACACCTTC
TRBJ1-1	many	TRBV10-3	TRBD1	CAIRRDRNTEAFF	TGTGCCATCAGAAGGGACAGGAACACTGAAGCTTTCTTT
TRBJ1-2	many	TRBV12-3/TRBV12-4	NA	CASSLGQSFLRGYTF	TGTGCCAGCAGTTTGGGGCAGAGTTTCCTAAGGGGCTACACCTTC
TRBJ2-3	many	TRBV30	NA	CAWSSLGVDTQYF	TGTGCCTGGAGTAGTCTTGGGGTAGATACGCAGTATTTT
TRBJ2-1	medium-sized	TRBV11-2	NA	CASSLRGSYNEQFF	TGTGCCAGCAGCTTAAGAGGCTCCTACAATGAGCAGTTCTTC
TRBJ2-3	many	TRBV20-1	NA	CSAYRIPSLPGQSTDTQYF	TGCAGTGCCTACCGAATACCGAGCCTGCCAGGCCAAAGTACAGATACGCAGTATTTT
TRBJ2-7	many	TRBV30	TRBD2	CAWRGSGAYEQYF	TGTGCCTGGAGAGGTAGCGGGGCCTACGAGCAGTACTTC
TRBJ2-3	many	TRBV13	NA	CASSLLKDTQYF	TGTGCCAGCAGCCTGCTTAAAGATACGCAGTATTTT
TRBJ2-3	many	TRBV7-2	TRBD2	CASSFLAGARTDTQYF	TGTGCCAGCAGCTTTCTAGCGGGGGCGCGCACAGATACGCAGTATTTT
TRBJ2-2	many	TRBV28	NA	CASSFWQGFNTGELFF	TGTGCCAGCAGTTTCTGGCAGGGTTTCAACACCGGGGAGCTGTTTTTT
TRBJ2-2	many	TRBV20-1	NA	CSVRDGINTGELFF	TGCAGTGTTCGGGACGGGATTAACACCGGGGAGCTGTTTTTT
TRBJ2-1	few	TRBV20-1	NA	CSARPSSYNEQFF	TGCAGTGCAAGGCCCAGCTCCTACAATGAGCAGTTCTTC
TRBJ2-1	NA	TRBV6-2/TRBV6-3	NA	CASSQEGHGEQFF	TGTGCCAGCTCACAGGAGGGACATGGTGAGCAGTTCTTC
TRBJ1-6	few	TRBV9	NA	CASSVRGNSPLHF	TGTGCCAGCAGCGTAAGAGGAAATTCACCCCTCCACTTT
TRBJ2-1	many	TRBV5-4	TRBD2	CATASSGRAFF	TGTGCCACCGCCTCTAGCGGGAGGGCTTTCTTC
TRBJ2-7	NA	TRBV25-1	NA	CASFDGYSYEQYF	TGTGCCAGCTTTGATGGATACTCCTACGAGCAGTACTTC